These T cell receptor beta chains were read from a single sample in a study of long-term antiretroviral therapy in people with HIV. TCRdb keeps only in-frame clones here, not all; method: immunoSEQ multiplex PCR. The repertoire includes about 32,000 clones, 75% to 90% of them detected once, and roughly a tenth sits in the top ten. The sequencing used unsorted PBMCs, collected 2.2 years after starting antiretroviral therapy. The receptor source for this set is a man aged 18-30 years with HIV. CDR3s include the opening cysteine and the closing phenylalanine or tryptophan. The D gene is left open where the match is weak. Where a row states a size, it is once, few, many or the class of an expanded clone; other rows omit it.

j_gene: TRBJ1-2; v_gene: TRBV7-2; d_gene: TRBD1; abundance: -; CDR3nt: TGTGCCAGCAGTTTGTACAGGGGTGATGGCTACACCTTC; CDR3aa: CASSLYRGDGYTF
j_gene: TRBJ2-7; v_gene: TRBV6-5; d_gene: -; abundance: once; CDR3nt: TGTGCCAGCAGTTACTCGCCAGGGCGCGACGAGCAGTACTTC; CDR3aa: CASSYSPGRDEQYF
j_gene: TRBJ1-5; v_gene: TRBV6-4; d_gene: -; abundance: once; CDR3nt: TGTGCCAGCAGAACGCAGACGGGAAATCAGCCCCAGCATTTT; CDR3aa: CASRTQTGNQPQHF
j_gene: TRBJ2-7; v_gene: TRBV7-2; d_gene: TRBD2; abundance: -; CDR3nt: TGTGCCAGCAGCTTAGCGGGGACTAGCGGGAACAACGAGCAGTACTTC; CDR3aa: CASSLAGTSGNNEQYF
j_gene: TRBJ2-2; v_gene: TRBV9; d_gene: TRBD2; abundance: -; CDR3nt: TGTGCCAGCAGCGCCCTACTAGCGGGAGGGCCGAGCGGGGAGCTGTTTTTT; CDR3aa: CASSALLAGGPSGELFF
j_gene: TRBJ2-5; v_gene: TRBV18; d_gene: -; abundance: -; CDR3nt: TGTGCCAGCTCACCAGCGCGGGACTTCCGAGAGACCCAGTACTTC; CDR3aa: CASSPARDFRETQYF
j_gene: TRBJ1-4; v_gene: TRBV29-1; d_gene: -; abundance: -; CDR3nt: TGCAGCGTGGGCAGCTCTAATGAAAAACTGTTTTTT; CDR3aa: CSVGSSNEKLFF
j_gene: TRBJ1-5; v_gene: TRBV27; d_gene: -; abundance: -; CDR3nt: TGTGCCAGCGGTTGGACGGCCTATCAGCCCCAGCATTTT; CDR3aa: CASGWTAYQPQHF
j_gene: TRBJ2-7; v_gene: TRBV19; d_gene: TRBD2; abundance: -; CDR3nt: TGTGCCAGTAGTATAGTAGCGGGGGGCTACGAGCAGTACTTC; CDR3aa: CASSIVAGGYEQYF
j_gene: TRBJ1-1; v_gene: TRBV30; d_gene: TRBD1; abundance: -; CDR3nt: TGTGCCTGGAGTCTACCGACAGGGGCAAACACTGAAGCTTTCTTT; CDR3aa: CAWSLPTGANTEAFF
j_gene: TRBJ1-2; v_gene: TRBV11-2; d_gene: -; abundance: -; CDR3nt: TGTGCCAGCACCCCGGGGGTGGAAGGCTACACCTTC; CDR3aa: CASTPGVEGYTF
j_gene: TRBJ1-2; v_gene: TRBV10-3; d_gene: -; abundance: few; CDR3nt: TGTGCCATCAGTGAGTCATATGGCTACACCTTC; CDR3aa: CAISESYGYTF
j_gene: TRBJ2-5; v_gene: TRBV7-8; d_gene: TRBD2; abundance: -; CDR3nt: TGTGCCAGCAGCCCGCGGCGGGGGACCCAAGAGACCCAGTACTTC; CDR3aa: CASSPRRGTQETQYF
j_gene: TRBJ2-1; v_gene: TRBV19; d_gene: -; abundance: -; CDR3nt: TGTGCCAGTAGCTCGGCGGGGGCCCAAAACACAAATGAGCAGTTCTTC; CDR3aa: CASSSAGAQNTNEQFF
j_gene: TRBJ1-2; v_gene: TRBV19; d_gene: -; abundance: -; CDR3nt: TGTGCCAGTAGTACAGCAAGGACAGACTATGGCTACACCTTC; CDR3aa: CASSTARTDYGYTF
j_gene: TRBJ2-3; v_gene: TRBV9; d_gene: -; abundance: -; CDR3nt: TGTGCCAGCAGCGCCCCGGGCGGAAACACAGATACGCAGTATTTT; CDR3aa: CASSAPGGNTDTQYF
j_gene: TRBJ2-7; v_gene: TRBV9; d_gene: TRBD2; abundance: -; CDR3nt: TGTGCCAGCAGCTCAAGCGGGGGATCCTACGAGCAGTACTTC; CDR3aa: CASSSSGGSYEQYF
j_gene: TRBJ2-7; v_gene: TRBV30; d_gene: TRBD1; abundance: -; CDR3nt: TGTGCCTGGAGTCCGCTCGGACAGGAGACGGGGGAGCAGTACTTC; CDR3aa: CAWSPLGQETGEQYF
j_gene: TRBJ2-5; v_gene: TRBV25-1; d_gene: -; abundance: -; CDR3nt: TGTGCCAGCAGCGACATTCCTCGGGGGCGCCAAGAGACCCAGTACTTC; CDR3aa: CASSDIPRGRQETQYF
j_gene: TRBJ2-3; v_gene: TRBV13; d_gene: TRBD2; abundance: -; CDR3nt: TGTGCCAGCAGGCCCCCAAGGGGGCGGGGGGGGACAGATACGCAGTATTTT; CDR3aa: CASRPPRGRGGTDTQYF
j_gene: TRBJ1-2; v_gene: TRBV2; d_gene: -; abundance: -; CDR3nt: TGTGCCAGCATCTTGGGGGGCAATTATGGCTACACCTTC; CDR3aa: CASILGGNYGYTF
j_gene: TRBJ2-7; v_gene: TRBV7-2; d_gene: -; abundance: once; CDR3nt: TGTGCCAGCAGCTTAGGAACCTACGAGCAGTACTTC; CDR3aa: CASSLGTYEQYF
j_gene: TRBJ1-6; v_gene: TRBV18; d_gene: TRBD1; abundance: -; CDR3nt: TGTGCCAGCTCAACCGCATCCGGGACAGGGTTCCCGAATTCACCCCTCCACTTT; CDR3aa: CASSTASGTGFPNSPLHF
j_gene: TRBJ2-1; v_gene: TRBV10-3; d_gene: -; abundance: -; CDR3nt: TGTGCCATCAGTGATGGGGATGAGCAGTTCTTC; CDR3aa: CAISDGDEQFF
j_gene: TRBJ1-6; v_gene: TRBV7-6; d_gene: -; abundance: -; CDR3nt: TGTGCCAGCAGCTCCGGAGGACGGGACGGTTCACCCCTCCACTTT; CDR3aa: CASSSGGRDGSPLHF
j_gene: TRBJ2-5; v_gene: TRBV9; d_gene: -; abundance: -; CDR3nt: TGTGCCAGCAGCTTAGGGGGGCACCATCAAGAGACCCAGTACTTC; CDR3aa: CASSLGGHHQETQYF
j_gene: TRBJ1-2; v_gene: TRBV10-2; d_gene: -; abundance: few; CDR3nt: TGCGCCAGCAGTGAGACATGGGACTATGGCTACACCTTC; CDR3aa: CASSETWDYGYTF
j_gene: TRBJ2-1; v_gene: TRBV19; d_gene: -; abundance: -; CDR3nt: TGTGCCAGTAGTATTCAAGGGGTTGGCTATCGTCCGAGTGAGCAGTTCTTC; CDR3aa: CASSIQGVGYRPSEQFF
j_gene: TRBJ1-1; v_gene: TRBV5-1; d_gene: -; abundance: -; CDR3nt: TGCGCCAGCAGCTTGACAGAAGGGACTGAAGCTTTCTTT; CDR3aa: CASSLTEGTEAFF
j_gene: TRBJ1-5; v_gene: TRBV6-4; d_gene: TRBD1; abundance: -; CDR3nt: TGTGCCAGCAGTCCGACAGGGGGTGATCAGCCCCAGCATTTT; CDR3aa: CASSPTGGDQPQHF
j_gene: TRBJ1-1; v_gene: TRBV30; d_gene: -; abundance: -; CDR3nt: TGTGCCTGGAGAGGACAGATGAACACTGAAGCTTTCTTT; CDR3aa: CAWRGQMNTEAFF
j_gene: TRBJ1-2; v_gene: TRBV11-2; d_gene: -; abundance: -; CDR3nt: TGTGCCAGCAGCTTATGGGAGGTATCAGCGGACAGAACGTTC; CDR3aa: CASSLWEVSADRTF
j_gene: TRBJ1-1; v_gene: TRBV7-9; d_gene: -; abundance: once; CDR3nt: TGTGCCAGCAGCTCTAATAGTCCCGTGGCAGTGAACACTGAAGCTTTCTTT; CDR3aa: CASSSNSPVAVNTEAFF